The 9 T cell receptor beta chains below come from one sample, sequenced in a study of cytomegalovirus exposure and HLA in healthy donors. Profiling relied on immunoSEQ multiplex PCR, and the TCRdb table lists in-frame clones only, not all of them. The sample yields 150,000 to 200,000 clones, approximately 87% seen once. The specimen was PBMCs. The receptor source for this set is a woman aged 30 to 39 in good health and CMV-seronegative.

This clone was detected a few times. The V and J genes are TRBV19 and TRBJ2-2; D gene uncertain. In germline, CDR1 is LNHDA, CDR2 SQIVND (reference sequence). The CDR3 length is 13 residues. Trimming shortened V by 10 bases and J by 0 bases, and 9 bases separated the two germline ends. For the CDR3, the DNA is TGTGCCACCGCAGACACGAACACCGGGGAGCTGTTTTTT. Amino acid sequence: CATADTNTGELFF.

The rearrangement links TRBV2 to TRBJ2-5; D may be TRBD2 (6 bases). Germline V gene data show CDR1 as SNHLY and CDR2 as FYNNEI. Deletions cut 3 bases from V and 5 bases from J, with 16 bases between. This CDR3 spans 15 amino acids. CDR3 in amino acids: CASSDLIRAGETQYF. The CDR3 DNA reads TGTGCCAGCAGTGACTTGATCAGGGCGGGGGAGACCCAGTACTTC.

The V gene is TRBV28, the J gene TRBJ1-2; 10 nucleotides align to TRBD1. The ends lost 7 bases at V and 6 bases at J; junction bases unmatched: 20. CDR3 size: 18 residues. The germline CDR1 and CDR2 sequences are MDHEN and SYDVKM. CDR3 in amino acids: CASIRAGSPGTGDDGYTF. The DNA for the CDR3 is TGTGCCAGCATCCGGGCGGGGTCCCCCGGGACAGGGGACGATGGCTACACCTTC.

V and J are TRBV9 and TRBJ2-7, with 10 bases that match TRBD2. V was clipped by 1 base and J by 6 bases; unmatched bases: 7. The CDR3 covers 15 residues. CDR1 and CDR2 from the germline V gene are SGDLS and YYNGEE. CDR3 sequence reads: CASSVNPSGSSEQYF. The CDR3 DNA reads TGTGCCAGCAGCGTAAATCCTAGCGGGAGCTCCGAGCAGTACTTC. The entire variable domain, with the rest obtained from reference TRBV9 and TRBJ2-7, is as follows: DSGVTQTPKHLITATGQRVTLRCSPRSGDLSVYWYQQSLDQGLQFLIQYYNGEERAKGNILERFSAQQFPDLHSELNLSSLELGDSALYFCASSVNPSGSSEQYFGPGTRLTVT.

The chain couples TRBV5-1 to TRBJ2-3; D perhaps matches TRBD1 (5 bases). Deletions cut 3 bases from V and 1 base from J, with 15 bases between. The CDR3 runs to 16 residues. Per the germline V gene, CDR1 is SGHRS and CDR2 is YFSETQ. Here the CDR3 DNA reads TGCGCCAGCAGCTCCGGTCTTGGACAACGCACAGATACGCAGTATTTT. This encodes CASSSGLGQRTDTQYF.

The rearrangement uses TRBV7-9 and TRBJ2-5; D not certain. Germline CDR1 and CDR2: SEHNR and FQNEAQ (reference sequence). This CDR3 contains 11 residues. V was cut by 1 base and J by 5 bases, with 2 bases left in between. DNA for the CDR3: TGTGCCAGCAGCTTAGTCGAGACCCAGTACTTC. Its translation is CASSLVETQYF.

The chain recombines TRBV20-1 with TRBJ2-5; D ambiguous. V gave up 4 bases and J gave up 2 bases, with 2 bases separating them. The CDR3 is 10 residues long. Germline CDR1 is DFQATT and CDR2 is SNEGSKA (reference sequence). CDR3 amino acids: CSAKQETQYF. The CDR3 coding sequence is TGCAGTGCTAAACAAGAGACCCAGTACTTC.

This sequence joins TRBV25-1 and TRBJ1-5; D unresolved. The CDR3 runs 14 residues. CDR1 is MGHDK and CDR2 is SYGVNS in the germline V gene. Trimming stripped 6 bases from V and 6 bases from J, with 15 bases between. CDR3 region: CASSAGEAGQPQHF. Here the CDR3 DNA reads TGTGCCAGCAGCGCCGGGGAGGCCGGTCAGCCCCAGCATTTT.

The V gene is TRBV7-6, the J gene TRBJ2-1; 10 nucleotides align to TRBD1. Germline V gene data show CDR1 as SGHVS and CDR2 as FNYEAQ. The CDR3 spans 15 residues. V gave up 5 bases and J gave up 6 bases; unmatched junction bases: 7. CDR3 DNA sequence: TGTGCCAGCAGCCGCGGACAGGGGGTCGTCAATGAGCAGTTCTTC. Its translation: CASSRGQGVVNEQFF.